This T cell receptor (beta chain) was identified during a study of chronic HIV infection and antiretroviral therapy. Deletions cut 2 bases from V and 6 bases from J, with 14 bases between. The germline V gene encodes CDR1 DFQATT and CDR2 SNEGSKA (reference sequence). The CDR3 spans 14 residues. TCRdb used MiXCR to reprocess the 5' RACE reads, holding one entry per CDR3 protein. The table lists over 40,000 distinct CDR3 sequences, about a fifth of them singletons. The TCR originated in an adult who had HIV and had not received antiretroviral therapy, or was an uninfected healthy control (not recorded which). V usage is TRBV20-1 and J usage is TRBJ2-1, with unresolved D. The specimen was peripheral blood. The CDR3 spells CSARRSLSINEQFF. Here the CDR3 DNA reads TGCAGTGCTAGAAGGTCCCTCTCGATCAATGAGCAGTTCTTC.